What follows describes a single TCR beta chain. This sample was included in a study of cytotoxic CD8 clonotypes in ibrutinib-treated CLL. The germline V gene encodes CDR1 MNHNS and CDR2 SASEGT. The V gene lost 11 bases and the J gene lost 0 bases, with 14 bases spanning the gap. This CDR3 contains 14 residues. TCRdb's table, derived via immunoSEQ multiplex PCR, lists solely in-frame clones and lacks some. The sample includes about 140,000 clones, 75% to 85% seen only once; the top ten take 7.5% to 8%. The source was PBMCs, collected after 36 months of ibrutinib treatment. The V gene is TRBV6-1, the J gene TRBJ1-3, with D maybe TRBD1 (5 bases). The receptor's source is a human donor with chronic lymphocytic leukemia. The DNA of the CDR3 is TGTGCCTCCTTCGGGGGTTCCTCTGGAAACACCATATATTTT. It encodes CASFGGSSGNTIYF.